This T cell receptor beta chain was retrieved from a study of Ad26.COV2.S vaccination and SARS-CoV-2 variants. Findings of the study overall: It was vaccine recipients, not placebo recipients, who had the higher spike-specific TCR breadth. Total responses of T cells may have been underestimated by the analyses of TCR breadth and depth. Similar non-spike TCR breadth was observed in recipients of vaccine and of placebo.

Repertoires were generated with immunoSEQ multiplex PCR, while TCRdb's copy carries only in-frame clones and drops some. This repertoire shows around 300,000 clones, about 88% found once; its top ten account for around 6.1%. Treatment meaning: 15 to 20 received Ad26.COV2.S at low or high dose, single or two shots; roughly five received placebo; per-sample allocation not given. All samples were drawn on day 63, counting from the first vaccine or placebo injection. An Ad26 vector expressing Wuhan-strain SARS-CoV-2 spike served as the vaccine. A word on this clone: Its specificity is not known.

The source is a person between 18 and 65 years old who received the Ad26.COV2.S COVID-19 vaccine or a placebo. The material was peripheral blood, obtained in a trial of Ad26.COV2.S vaccine versus placebo.

CDR3 sequence: CASSTPYRQHF. Here the CDR3 DNA reads TGTGCCAGCAGTACCCCGTACCGGCAGCATTTT. The chain links TRBV28 to TRBJ1-5; D is unclear. V lost 5 bases and J 13 bases, leaving 12 bases between the germline ends. The germline CDR1 and CDR2 sequences are MDHEN and SYDVKM. The CDR3 extends over 11 amino acids.